This T cell receptor beta chain came from a study of shared clonotypes between healthy human individuals. The method was immunoSEQ multiplex PCR; TCRdb's version includes in-frame clones alone and lacks a portion of them. The sample lists approximately 440,000 clones; 70% to 80% were seen once. This CDR3 has 14 residues. Trimming removed 7 bases at V and 0 bases at J, with 13 bases between. CDR1 and CDR2 (germline): SNHLY, FYNNEI. This receptor was identified in a woman aged 40 to 55 in good health. Some clones in this sample may be carry-over from other donors' samples. Sequencing used PBMCs. This sequence joins TRBV2 and TRBJ2-7; TRBD1 is a possible D gene (5 bases). The CDR3 loop is CASKRGKVSYEQYF. The CDR3 DNA follows: TGTGCCAGCAAAAGGGGTAAGGTCTCCTACGAGCAGTACTTC.